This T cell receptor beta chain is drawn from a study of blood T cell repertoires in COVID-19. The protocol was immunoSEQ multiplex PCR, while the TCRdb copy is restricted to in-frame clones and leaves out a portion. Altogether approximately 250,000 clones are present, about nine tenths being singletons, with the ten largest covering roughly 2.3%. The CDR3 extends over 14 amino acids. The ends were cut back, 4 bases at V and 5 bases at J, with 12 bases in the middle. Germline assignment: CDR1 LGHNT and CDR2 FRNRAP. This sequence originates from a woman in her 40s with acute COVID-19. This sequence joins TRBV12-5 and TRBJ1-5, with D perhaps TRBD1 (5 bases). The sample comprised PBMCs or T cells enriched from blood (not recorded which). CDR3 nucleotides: TGTGCTAGTGGTTGGCAGGGAGGGGATCAGCCCCAGCATTTT. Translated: CASGWQGGDQPQHF.